This record covers a single T cell receptor (beta chain). This CDR3 region has 14 residues. Germline CDR1 reads SGHNT; CDR2 reads YYREEE (reference sequence). V was cut by 2 bases and J by 1 base, with 9 bases left in between. These data come from a study of control samples from healthy donors and cancer patients. Clones were read by immunoSEQ multiplex PCR, and TCRdb kept only the in-frame ones, dropping some. The table includes about 110,000 clones, around nine tenths detected once. V gene TRBV5-4 combines with J gene TRBJ1-1; D unclear. This receptor was identified in an older woman with lung cancer. Specimen: PBMCs. The CDR3 sequence is CASSLDRGNTEAFF. In DNA, the CDR3 is TGTGCCAGCAGCTTAGACCGGGGGAACACTGAAGCTTTCTTT.